This is a list of T cell receptor beta chains from one sample in a study of blood T cell repertoires in COVID-19. The method was immunoSEQ multiplex PCR; TCRdb's version includes in-frame clones alone and lacks a portion of them. The table includes roughly 290,000 clones, 70% to 90% detected once. Sequences were obtained from PBMCs or T cells enriched from blood (not recorded which). These TCRs come from a woman in her forties who had recovered from COVID-19. The CDR3 runs from the conserved cysteine through the conserved F or W. A D gene is named only where the DNA matches it firmly. Clone size appears in some rows only: once, few, many, or a class for an expanded clone.

V gene: TRBV3-1/TRBV3-2; clone size: .; D gene: .; J gene: TRBJ2-5; CDR3 protein: CASTPSLGRETQYF; CDR3 DNA: TGTGCCAGCACCCCGTCATTAGGGAGAGAGACCCAGTACTTC
V gene: TRBV28; clone size: .; D gene: .; J gene: TRBJ1-5; CDR3 protein: CASSLSLAGQPQHF; CDR3 DNA: TGTGCCAGCAGTTTATCTTTAGCGGGTCAGCCCCAGCATTTT
V gene: TRBV5-1; clone size: .; D gene: .; J gene: TRBJ2-3; CDR3 protein: CASSLAGGARTLPPDTQYF; CDR3 DNA: TGCGCCAGCAGCTTGGCTGGGGGGGCGCGAACCTTGCCACCAGATACGCAGTATTTT
V gene: TRBV5-8; clone size: .; D gene: TRBD1; J gene: TRBJ1-5; CDR3 protein: CASSSFQGEPQHF; CDR3 DNA: TGTGCCAGCAGCTCGTTTCAGGGGGAGCCCCAGCATTTT
V gene: TRBV10-3; clone size: .; D gene: TRBD1; J gene: TRBJ1-3; CDR3 protein: CAISPSGTAGNTIYF; CDR3 DNA: TGTGCCATCAGCCCCTCCGGGACAGCTGGAAACACCATATATTTT
V gene: TRBV27; clone size: .; D gene: .; J gene: TRBJ2-7; CDR3 protein: CASSSSASYEQYF; CDR3 DNA: TGTGCCAGCAGTTCCAGCGCCTCCTACGAGCAGTACTTC
V gene: TRBV5-8; clone size: few; D gene: TRBD1; J gene: TRBJ1-3; CDR3 protein: CASSRGTGRYTIYF; CDR3 DNA: TGTGCCAGCAGCCGCGGGACAGGCCGCTACACCATATATTTT
V gene: TRBV7-9; clone size: few; D gene: TRBD1; J gene: TRBJ1-2; CDR3 protein: CASSPSGDRGYGYTF; CDR3 DNA: TGTGCCAGCAGCCCTAGTGGGGACAGGGGCTATGGCTACACCTTC
V gene: TRBV5-1; clone size: .; D gene: TRBD2; J gene: TRBJ2-7; CDR3 protein: CASRDPGGADEQYF; CDR3 DNA: TGCGCCAGCAGAGACCCGGGAGGGGCAGACGAGCAGTACTTC
V gene: TRBV7-2; clone size: .; D gene: .; J gene: TRBJ2-1; CDR3 protein: CASSPSGPNNEQFF; CDR3 DNA: TGTGCCAGCAGCCCCAGCGGGCCCAACAATGAGCAGTTCTTC
V gene: TRBV3-1/TRBV3-2; clone size: .; D gene: TRBD2; J gene: TRBJ2-4; CDR3 protein: CASSLSGGLAKNIQYF; CDR3 DNA: TGTGCCAGCAGCCTAAGCGGGGGACTAGCCAAAAACATTCAGTACTTC
V gene: TRBV12-3/TRBV12-4; clone size: .; D gene: TRBD1; J gene: TRBJ2-3; CDR3 protein: CASSADRGHTQYF; CDR3 DNA: TGTGCCAGCAGTGCAGACAGGGGGCATACGCAGTATTTT
V gene: TRBV3-1/TRBV3-2; clone size: once; D gene: TRBD2; J gene: TRBJ2-1; CDR3 protein: CASSQEGLAGGEQFF; CDR3 DNA: TGTGCCAGCAGCCAAGAGGGTCTAGCGGGAGGTGAGCAGTTCTTC
V gene: TRBV15; clone size: .; D gene: .; J gene: TRBJ2-4; CDR3 protein: CATSRDNGLQAKNIQYF; CDR3 DNA: TGTGCCACCAGCAGAGATAATGGGCTCCAGGCCAAAAACATTCAGTACTTC
V gene: TRBV7-2; clone size: .; D gene: .; J gene: TRBJ1-2; CDR3 protein: CASSSHGADGYTF; CDR3 DNA: TGTGCCAGCAGTTCCCATGGGGCGGATGGCTACACCTTC
V gene: TRBV2; clone size: .; D gene: .; J gene: TRBJ1-5; CDR3 protein: CASSDYRGSIQPQHF; CDR3 DNA: TGTGCCAGCAGTGATTATCGGGGAAGCATTCAGCCCCAGCATTTT
V gene: TRBV10-3; clone size: .; D gene: .; J gene: TRBJ2-7; CDR3 protein: CAISTPQTGTLYEQYF; CDR3 DNA: TGTGCCATCAGTACCCCCCAAACAGGGACCCTCTACGAGCAGTACTTC
V gene: TRBV5-6; clone size: .; D gene: .; J gene: TRBJ1-5; CDR3 protein: CASSLGQNGDQPQHF; CDR3 DNA: TGTGCCAGCAGCCTCGGACAGAATGGGGATCAGCCCCAGCATTTT
V gene: TRBV15; clone size: few; D gene: .; J gene: TRBJ1-1; CDR3 protein: CATSAGGRGNTEAFF; CDR3 DNA: TGTGCCACCAGCGCCGGGGGGAGAGGCAACACTGAAGCTTTCTTT
V gene: TRBV29-1; clone size: .; D gene: .; J gene: TRBJ1-1; CDR3 protein: CSAHWGGQSEAFF; CDR3 DNA: TGCAGCGCCCATTGGGGGGGACAATCTGAAGCTTTCTTT
V gene: TRBV7-6; clone size: once; D gene: .; J gene: TRBJ2-3; CDR3 protein: CASSLVAGGAYTSTDTQYF; CDR3 DNA: TGTGCCAGCAGCTTAGTTGCAGGAGGGGCATATACAAGCACAGATACGCAGTATTTT
V gene: TRBV7-9; clone size: few; D gene: .; J gene: TRBJ1-2; CDR3 protein: CASSLKTVNYGYTF; CDR3 DNA: TGTGCCAGCAGCTTGAAGACTGTGAACTATGGCTACACCTTC
V gene: TRBV23-1; clone size: .; D gene: .; J gene: TRBJ2-7; CDR3 protein: CASKGGPSPGEQYF; CDR3 DNA: TGCGCCAGCAAGGGGGGGCCGAGCCCGGGGGAGCAGTACTTC
V gene: TRBV5-4; clone size: .; D gene: TRBD1; J gene: TRBJ1-1; CDR3 protein: CASSLRDRLNTEAFF; CDR3 DNA: TGTGCCAGCAGCCTACGGGACAGGCTAAACACTGAAGCTTTCTTT
V gene: TRBV3-1/TRBV3-2; clone size: once; D gene: .; J gene: TRBJ2-1; CDR3 protein: CASSPPLALRYNEQFF; CDR3 DNA: TGTGCCAGCAGCCCCCCTCTAGCTCTAAGGTACAATGAGCAGTTCTTC
V gene: TRBV28; clone size: .; D gene: TRBD1; J gene: TRBJ1-5; CDR3 protein: CASRQGTGGDQPQHF; CDR3 DNA: TGTGCCAGCAGGCAAGGGACAGGGGGTGATCAGCCCCAGCATTTT
V gene: TRBV7-8; clone size: .; D gene: .; J gene: TRBJ1-2; CDR3 protein: CASSALARAVNYGYTF; CDR3 DNA: TGTGCCAGCAGCGCCCTGGCCAGGGCCGTTAACTATGGCTACACCTTC
V gene: TRBV3-1/TRBV3-2; clone size: .; D gene: TRBD2; J gene: TRBJ2-7; CDR3 protein: CASSQDGLAGTYEQYF; CDR3 DNA: TGTGCCAGCAGCCAAGATGGACTAGCGGGAACCTACGAGCAGTACTTC
V gene: TRBV29-1; clone size: once; D gene: TRBD1; J gene: TRBJ1-4; CDR3 protein: CSVGGTGGNEKLFF; CDR3 DNA: TGCAGCGTTGGAGGGACAGGGGGGAATGAAAAACTGTTTTTT
V gene: TRBV5-6; clone size: .; D gene: .; J gene: TRBJ2-5; CDR3 protein: CASSPGAGALEETQYF; CDR3 DNA: TGTGCCAGCAGCCCGGGGGCGGGGGCGCTGGAAGAGACCCAGTACTTC
V gene: TRBV28; clone size: .; D gene: TRBD1; J gene: TRBJ1-2; CDR3 protein: CASTEGTETYGYTF; CDR3 DNA: TGTGCCAGCACCGAAGGGACAGAGACCTATGGCTACACCTTC
V gene: TRBV9; clone size: few; D gene: TRBD1; J gene: TRBJ2-5; CDR3 protein: CASSTSGQQETQYF; CDR3 DNA: TGTGCCAGCAGCACATCGGGACAGCAAGAGACCCAGTACTTC
V gene: TRBV19; clone size: .; D gene: .; J gene: TRBJ1-5; CDR3 protein: CASSIGTYSNQPQHF; CDR3 DNA: TGTGCCAGTAGTATAGGGACATATAGCAATCAGCCCCAGCATTTT
V gene: TRBV7-8; clone size: .; D gene: TRBD2; J gene: TRBJ2-7; CDR3 protein: CASSASREVYEQYF; CDR3 DNA: TGTGCCAGCAGCGCGTCTCGGGAGGTCTACGAGCAGTACTTC
V gene: TRBV7-3; clone size: .; D gene: TRBD2; J gene: TRBJ2-1; CDR3 protein: CASSPNWREGLGEQFF; CDR3 DNA: TGTGCCAGCAGCCCCAACTGGCGGGAGGGGTTGGGTGAGCAGTTCTTC
V gene: TRBV7-2; clone size: once; D gene: TRBD1; J gene: TRBJ2-1; CDR3 protein: CASRRTGTGSYNEQFF; CDR3 DNA: TGTGCCAGCAGAAGGACCGGGACAGGCTCCTACAATGAGCAGTTCTTC
V gene: TRBV24-1; clone size: .; D gene: TRBD1; J gene: TRBJ1-6; CDR3 protein: CANPRDRGDGRPLHF; CDR3 DNA: TGTGCCAACCCACGCGACAGGGGGGACGGTCGACCCCTCCACTTT
V gene: TRBV7-2; clone size: .; D gene: TRBD2; J gene: TRBJ2-4; CDR3 protein: CASSPRTSGSAKNIQYF; CDR3 DNA: TGTGCCAGCAGCCCAAGGACTAGCGGGAGCGCCAAAAACATTCAGTACTTC
V gene: TRBV7-2; clone size: .; D gene: TRBD2; J gene: TRBJ2-5; CDR3 protein: CASSFGGSSETQYF; CDR3 DNA: TGTGCCAGCAGCTTCGGCGGGAGTTCGGAGACCCAGTACTTC
V gene: TRBV7-9; clone size: .; D gene: .; J gene: TRBJ2-3; CDR3 protein: CASSLSALDTQYF; CDR3 DNA: TGTGCCAGCAGCTTATCAGCGTTAGATACGCAGTATTTT
V gene: TRBV24-1; clone size: .; D gene: TRBD2; J gene: TRBJ2-1; CDR3 protein: CATSGEAGGPSEQFF; CDR3 DNA: TGTGCCACCAGTGGGGAAGCGGGAGGGCCTAGTGAGCAGTTCTTC
V gene: TRBV28; clone size: .; D gene: .; J gene: TRBJ1-5; CDR3 protein: CASSAGWNQPQHF; CDR3 DNA: TGTGCCAGCAGTGCAGGGTGGAATCAGCCCCAGCATTTT
V gene: TRBV18; clone size: .; D gene: .; J gene: TRBJ1-1; CDR3 protein: CASSPPQPMNTEAFF; CDR3 DNA: TGTGCCAGCTCACCACCACAGCCCATGAACACTGAAGCTTTCTTT
V gene: TRBV7-2; clone size: .; D gene: .; J gene: TRBJ2-7; CDR3 protein: CASSSKPAGYEQYF; CDR3 DNA: TGTGCCAGCAGCTCCAAACCCGCCGGTTACGAGCAGTACTTC
V gene: TRBV15; clone size: .; D gene: .; J gene: TRBJ1-2; CDR3 protein: CATSRGLADANYGYTF; CDR3 DNA: TGTGCCACCAGCAGAGGGCTAGCGGACGCCAACTATGGCTACACCTTC
V gene: TRBV11-3; clone size: .; D gene: TRBD1; J gene: TRBJ1-1; CDR3 protein: CASSRRDRGNTEAFF; CDR3 DNA: TGTGCCAGCAGCCGCCGGGACAGGGGGAACACTGAAGCTTTCTTT
V gene: TRBV7-6; clone size: .; D gene: .; J gene: TRBJ2-7; CDR3 protein: CASSSGQTVPTYEQYF; CDR3 DNA: TGTGCCAGCAGCTCCGGTCAGACAGTCCCAACATACGAGCAGTACTTC
V gene: TRBV20-1; clone size: .; D gene: TRBD2; J gene: TRBJ2-4; CDR3 protein: CSASTSGRRNIQYF; CDR3 DNA: TGCAGTGCGAGTACTAGCGGCAGACGAAACATTCAGTACTTC
V gene: TRBV13; clone size: .; D gene: TRBD2; J gene: TRBJ2-7; CDR3 protein: CASSSPSTSGTYEQYF; CDR3 DNA: TGTGCCAGCAGCTCCCCGTCTACTAGCGGGACCTACGAGCAGTACTTC
V gene: TRBV15; clone size: .; D gene: TRBD1; J gene: TRBJ1-1; CDR3 protein: CATSREGTGGSINTEAFF; CDR3 DNA: TGTGCCACCAGCAGAGAAGGTACAGGGGGCTCCATCAACACTGAAGCTTTCTTT
V gene: TRBV6-4; clone size: .; D gene: .; J gene: TRBJ2-2; CDR3 protein: CASSGQLTGELFF; CDR3 DNA: TGTGCCAGCAGTGGACAGTTGACCGGGGAGCTGTTTTTT
V gene: TRBV7-3; clone size: .; D gene: .; J gene: TRBJ2-1; CDR3 protein: CASSLNRVNNEQFF; CDR3 DNA: TGTGCCAGCAGCTTAAACCGGGTAAACAATGAGCAGTTCTTC
V gene: TRBV4-3; clone size: .; D gene: TRBD1; J gene: TRBJ2-7; CDR3 protein: CASSHTGTGGEEQYF; CDR3 DNA: TGCGCCAGCAGCCACACGGGGACAGGGGGCGAAGAGCAGTACTTC
V gene: TRBV7-9; clone size: .; D gene: TRBD2; J gene: TRBJ2-5; CDR3 protein: CASSPVGGSAQETQYF; CDR3 DNA: TGTGCCAGCAGCCCCGTCGGGGGGAGTGCACAAGAGACCCAGTACTTC
V gene: TRBV19; clone size: .; D gene: TRBD1; J gene: TRBJ2-1; CDR3 protein: CASSSHTGQGNEQFF; CDR3 DNA: TGTGCCAGTAGTTCCCACACGGGACAGGGCAATGAGCAGTTCTTC